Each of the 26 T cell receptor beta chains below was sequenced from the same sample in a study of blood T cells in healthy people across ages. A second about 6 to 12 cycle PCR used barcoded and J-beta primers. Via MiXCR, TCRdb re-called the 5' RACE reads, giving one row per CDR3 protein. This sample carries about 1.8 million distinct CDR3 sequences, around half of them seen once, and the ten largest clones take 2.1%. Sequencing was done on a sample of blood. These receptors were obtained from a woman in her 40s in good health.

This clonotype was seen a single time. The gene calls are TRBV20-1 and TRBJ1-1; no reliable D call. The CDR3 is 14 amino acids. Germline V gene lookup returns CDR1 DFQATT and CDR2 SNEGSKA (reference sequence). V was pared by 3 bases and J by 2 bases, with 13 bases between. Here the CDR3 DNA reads TGCAGTGCTAGTCGGGGTATGGGAAACACTGAAGCTTTCTTT. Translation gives CSASRGMGNTEAFF.

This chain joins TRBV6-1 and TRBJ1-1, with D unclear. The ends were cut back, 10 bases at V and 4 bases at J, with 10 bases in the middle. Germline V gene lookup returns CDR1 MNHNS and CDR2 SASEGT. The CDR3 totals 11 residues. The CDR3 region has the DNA TGTGCCACATCCCCTTTCACTGAAGCTTTCTTT. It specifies CATSPFTEAFF.

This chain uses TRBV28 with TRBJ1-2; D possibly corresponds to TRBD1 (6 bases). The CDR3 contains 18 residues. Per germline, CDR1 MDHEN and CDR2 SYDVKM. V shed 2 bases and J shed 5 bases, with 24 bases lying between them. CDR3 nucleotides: TGTGCCAGCAGTTTAAGTTCTTGGTTTGACAGGAACGGTTATGGCTACACCTTC. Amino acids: CASSLSSWFDRNGYGYTF.

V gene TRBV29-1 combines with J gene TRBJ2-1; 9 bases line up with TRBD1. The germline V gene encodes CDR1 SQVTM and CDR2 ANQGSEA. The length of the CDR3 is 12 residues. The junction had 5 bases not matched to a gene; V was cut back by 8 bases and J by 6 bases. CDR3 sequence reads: CSPKDRGNEQFF. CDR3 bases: TGCAGCCCAAAGGACAGGGGCAATGAGCAGTTCTTC.

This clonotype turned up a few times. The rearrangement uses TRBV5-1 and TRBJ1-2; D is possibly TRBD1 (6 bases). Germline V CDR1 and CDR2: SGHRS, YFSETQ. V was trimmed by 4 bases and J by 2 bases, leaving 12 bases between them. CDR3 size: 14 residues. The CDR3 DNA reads TGCGCCAGCAGCGCCGGACAGAAGAACTATGGCTACACCTTC. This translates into CASSAGQKNYGYTF. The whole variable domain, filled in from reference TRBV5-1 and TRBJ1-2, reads KAGVTQTPRYLIKTRGQQVTLSCSPISGHRSVSWYQQTPGQGLQFLFEYFSETQRNKGNFPGRFSGRQFSNSRSEMNVSTLELGDSALYLCASSAGQKNYGYTFGSGTRLTVV.

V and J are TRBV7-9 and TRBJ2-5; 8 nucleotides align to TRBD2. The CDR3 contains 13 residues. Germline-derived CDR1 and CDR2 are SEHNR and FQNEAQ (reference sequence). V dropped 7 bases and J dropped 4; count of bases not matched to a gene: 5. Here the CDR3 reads CASNGGATETQYF. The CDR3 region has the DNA TGTGCCAGCAACGGGGGGGCCACAGAGACCCAGTACTTC.

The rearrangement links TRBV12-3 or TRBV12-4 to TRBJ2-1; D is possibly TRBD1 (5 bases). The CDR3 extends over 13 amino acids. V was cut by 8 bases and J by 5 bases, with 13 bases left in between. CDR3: CASGSDRHNEQFF. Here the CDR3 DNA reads TGTGCCAGCGGTTCCGACAGACACAATGAGCAGTTCTTC.

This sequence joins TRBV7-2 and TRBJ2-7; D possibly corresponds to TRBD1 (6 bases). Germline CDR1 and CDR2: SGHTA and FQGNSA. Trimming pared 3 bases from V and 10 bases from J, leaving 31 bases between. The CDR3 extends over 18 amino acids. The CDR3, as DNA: TGTGCCAGCAGCTTCTTATTATACCAACAGGGTGGCCAAGAGGCCCAGTACTTC. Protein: CASSFLLYQQGGQEAQYF.

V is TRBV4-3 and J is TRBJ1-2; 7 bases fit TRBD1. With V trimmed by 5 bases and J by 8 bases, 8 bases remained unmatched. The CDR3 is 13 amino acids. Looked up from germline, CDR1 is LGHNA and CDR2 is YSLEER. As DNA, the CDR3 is TGCGCCAGCAGCGAAAGACAGGGCGGGGGCTACACCTTC. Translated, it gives CASSERQGGGYTF.

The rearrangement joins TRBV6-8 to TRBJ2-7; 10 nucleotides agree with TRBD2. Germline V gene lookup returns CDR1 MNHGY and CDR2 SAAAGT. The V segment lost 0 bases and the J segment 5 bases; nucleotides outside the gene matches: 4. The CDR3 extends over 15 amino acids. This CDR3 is CASSYSAGTSDEQYF. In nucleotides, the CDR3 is TGTGCCAGCAGTTACTCAGCCGGGACTAGCGACGAGCAGTACTTC.

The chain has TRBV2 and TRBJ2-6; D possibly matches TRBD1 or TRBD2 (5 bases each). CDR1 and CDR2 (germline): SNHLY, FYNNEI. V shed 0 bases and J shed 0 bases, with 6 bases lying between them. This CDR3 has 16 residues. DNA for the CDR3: TGTGCCAGCAGTGAAGCGAGGGGCTCTGGGGCCAACGTCCTGACTTTC. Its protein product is CASSEARGSGANVLTF.

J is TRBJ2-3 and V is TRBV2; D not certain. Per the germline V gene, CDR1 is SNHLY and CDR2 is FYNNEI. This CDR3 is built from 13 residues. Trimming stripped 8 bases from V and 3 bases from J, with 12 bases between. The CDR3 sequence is CASVMGITDTQYF. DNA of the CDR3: TGTGCCAGCGTGATGGGAATAACAGATACGCAGTATTTT.

The CDR3 coding sequence is TGTGCCAGCAGCCAAGATCGACAGGGGGACTTTGCGGCAGATACGCAGTATTTT. Protein sequence: CASSQDRQGDFAADTQYF. The rearrangement joins TRBV3-1 to TRBJ2-3; TRBD1 agrees at 9 bases. Looked up from germline, CDR1 is LGHDT and CDR2 is YNNKEL (reference sequence). This CDR3 contains 18 residues. The V gene end was trimmed by 0 bases and the J gene end by 4 bases; junction bases not matched to a gene: 11.

The CDR3: CASSRGTGQGVYEQYF. DNA for the CDR3: TGTGCCAGCAGTCGGGGAACGGGACAGGGGGTCTACGAGCAGTACTTC. The chain has TRBV27 and TRBJ2-5; the match to TRBD1 covers 11 bases. TRBJ2-7 matches the DNA end more closely, so the J call is doubtful. The CDR3 sequence is 16 residues long. CDR1 and CDR2 (germline): MNHEY, SMNVEV (reference sequence).

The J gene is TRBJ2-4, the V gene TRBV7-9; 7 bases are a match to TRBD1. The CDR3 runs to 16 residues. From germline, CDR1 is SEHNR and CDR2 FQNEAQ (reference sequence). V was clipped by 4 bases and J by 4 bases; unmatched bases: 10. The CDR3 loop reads CASSSPPGTVKNIQYF. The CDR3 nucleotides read TGTGCCAGCAGCTCCCCCCCCGGGACAGTTAAAAACATTCAGTACTTC.

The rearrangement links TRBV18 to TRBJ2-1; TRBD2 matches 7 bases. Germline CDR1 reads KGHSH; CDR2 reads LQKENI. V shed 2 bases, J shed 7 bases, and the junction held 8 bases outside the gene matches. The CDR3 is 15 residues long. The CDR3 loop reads CASSPGAGVLNEQFF. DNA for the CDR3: TGTGCCAGCTCACCAGGGGCGGGGGTGCTGAATGAGCAGTTCTTC.

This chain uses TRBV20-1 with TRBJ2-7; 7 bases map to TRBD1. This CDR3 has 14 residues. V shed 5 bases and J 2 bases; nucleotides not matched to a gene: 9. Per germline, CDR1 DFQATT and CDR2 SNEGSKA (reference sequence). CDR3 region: CSAPPGTVPYEQYF. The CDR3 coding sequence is TGCAGTGCTCCTCCTGGGACAGTACCCTACGAGCAGTACTTC.

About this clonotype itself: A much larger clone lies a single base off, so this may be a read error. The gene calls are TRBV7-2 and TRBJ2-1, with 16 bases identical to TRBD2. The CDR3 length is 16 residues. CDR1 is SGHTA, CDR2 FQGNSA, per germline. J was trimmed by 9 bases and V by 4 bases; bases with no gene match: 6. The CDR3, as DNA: TGTGCCAGCAGCTGGGGACTAGCGGGGGGGCATGGTGAGCAGTTCTTC. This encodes CASSWGLAGGHGEQFF.

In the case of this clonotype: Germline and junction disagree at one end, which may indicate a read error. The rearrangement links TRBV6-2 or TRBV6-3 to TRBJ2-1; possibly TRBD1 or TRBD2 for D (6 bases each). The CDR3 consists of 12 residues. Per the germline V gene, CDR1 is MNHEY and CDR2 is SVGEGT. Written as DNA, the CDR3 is TGTGTCAGCAGCCAGGGGACTGGGGAGCAGTTCTTC. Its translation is CVSSQGTGEQFF.

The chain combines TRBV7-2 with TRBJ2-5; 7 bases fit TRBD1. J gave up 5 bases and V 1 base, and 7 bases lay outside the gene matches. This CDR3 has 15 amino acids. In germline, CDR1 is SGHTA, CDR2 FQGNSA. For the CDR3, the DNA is TGTGCCAGCAGCTTAGTGTCAGGGGGATCGGAGACCCAGTACTTC. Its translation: CASSLVSGGSETQYF.

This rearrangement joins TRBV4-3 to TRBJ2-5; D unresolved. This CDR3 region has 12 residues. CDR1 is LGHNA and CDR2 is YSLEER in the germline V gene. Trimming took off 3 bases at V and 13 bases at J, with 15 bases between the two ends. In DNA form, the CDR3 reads TGCGCCAGCAGCCACGAAACTGCAGGAGTGTACTTC. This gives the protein CASSHETAGVYF.

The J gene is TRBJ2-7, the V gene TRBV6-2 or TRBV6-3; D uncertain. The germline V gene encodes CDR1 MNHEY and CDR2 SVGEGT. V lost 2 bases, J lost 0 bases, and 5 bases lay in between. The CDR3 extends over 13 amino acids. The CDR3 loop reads CASSYGHSYEQYF. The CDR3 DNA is TGTGCCAGCAGTTACGGGCACTCCTACGAGCAGTACTTC.

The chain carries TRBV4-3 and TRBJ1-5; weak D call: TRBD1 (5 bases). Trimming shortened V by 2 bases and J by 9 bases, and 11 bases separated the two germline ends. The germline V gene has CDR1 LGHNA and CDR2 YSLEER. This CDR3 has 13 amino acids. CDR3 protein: CASSQKLGGPQHF. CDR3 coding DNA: TGCGCCAGCAGCCAAAAACTCGGGGGGCCCCAGCATTTT.

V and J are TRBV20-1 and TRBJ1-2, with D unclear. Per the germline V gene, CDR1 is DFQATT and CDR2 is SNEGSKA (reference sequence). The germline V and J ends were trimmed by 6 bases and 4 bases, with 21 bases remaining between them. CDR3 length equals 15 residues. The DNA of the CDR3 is TGCAGTGCCGGCCTCGTGGCAGGCGGAGGCTATGGCTACACCTTC. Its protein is CSAGLVAGGGYGYTF.

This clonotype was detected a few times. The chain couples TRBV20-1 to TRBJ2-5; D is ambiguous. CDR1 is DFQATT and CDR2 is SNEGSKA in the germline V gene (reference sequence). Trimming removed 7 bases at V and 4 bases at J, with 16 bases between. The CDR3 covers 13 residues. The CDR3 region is CSGVIYWGETQYF. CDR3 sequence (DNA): TGCAGTGGTGTAATATACTGGGGAGAGACCCAGTACTTC.

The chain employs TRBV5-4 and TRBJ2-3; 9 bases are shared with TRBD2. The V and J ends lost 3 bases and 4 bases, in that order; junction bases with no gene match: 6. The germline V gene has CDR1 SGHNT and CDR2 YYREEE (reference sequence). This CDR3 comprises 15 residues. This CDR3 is CASSSWTSAADTQYF. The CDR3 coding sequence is TGTGCCAGCAGCTCCTGGACTAGCGCAGCAGATACGCAGTATTTT.